The 20 T cell receptor beta chains listed next were all sequenced from one sample in a study of cytomegalovirus exposure and HLA in healthy donors. Data came from immunoSEQ multiplex PCR; TCRdb stores just in-frame clones and leaves some out. The top ten hold under 4% of the sample, which has 260,000 or so clones, 90% seen once. Material for sequencing was PBMCs. The receptors originated from a woman in her twenties or thirties in good health and CMV-seronegative.

The gene calls are TRBV9 and TRBJ2-5, with TRBD2 matching over 9 bases. The V gene's germline CDR1 is SGDLS and CDR2 YYNGEE. J gave up 1 base and V 0 bases, and 4 bases lay outside the gene matches. This CDR3 has 16 amino acids. This chain's CDR3 is CASSVAPSGVQETQYF. The CDR3 DNA sequence: TGTGCCAGCAGCGTAGCTCCTAGCGGGGTCCAAGAGACCCAGTACTTC.

This clone was seen only once. The V and J genes are TRBV28 and TRBJ1-2; D not resolved. The germline V and J ends were trimmed by 3 bases and 8 bases, with 16 bases remaining between them. CDR3 length equals 14 residues. Germline V lookup: CDR1 MDHEN, CDR2 SYDVKM. The CDR3 here is CASSFVGNPEGYTF. DNA for the CDR3: TGTGCCAGCAGTTTTGTGGGGAACCCTGAGGGCTACACCTTC.

The chain joins TRBV7-9 to TRBJ2-7; 7 positions agree with TRBD1. The germline CDR1 and CDR2 sequences are SEHNR and FQNEAQ (reference sequence). With 5 bases clipped from V and 5 bases from J, the junction kept 9 bases outside the gene matches. The CDR3 loop spans 14 amino acids. The CDR3 loop reads CASSGDRAGDEQYF. The CDR3, as DNA: TGTGCCAGCAGCGGCGACAGGGCGGGCGACGAGCAGTACTTC.

The genes are TRBV6-1 and TRBJ2-7; possible D gene TRBD2, 7 bases. This CDR3 region has 15 residues. Germline V gene data show CDR1 as MNHNS and CDR2 as SASEGT. Trimming cost V 6 bases and J 0 bases, with 15 bases left between them. Here the CDR3 DNA reads TGTGCCAGCAGCAGGGGTGCTAGCGGCTCCTACGAGCAGTACTTC. Its protein product is CASSRGASGSYEQYF.

The chain recombines TRBV9 with TRBJ2-7; 10 bases line up with TRBD1. The CDR3 spans 15 residues. V was clipped by 4 bases and J by 5 bases; unmatched bases: 9. CDR1 SGDLS and CDR2 YYNGEE come from the germline V gene. CDR3 in amino acids: CASSLRGQGSHEQYF. Written as DNA, the CDR3 is TGTGCCAGCAGCTTGAGGGGACAGGGGAGCCACGAGCAGTACTTC.

The chain recombines TRBV7-6 with TRBJ1-1; D is uncertain. The germline CDR1 and CDR2 sequences are SGHVS and FNYEAQ. Trimming took 4 bases from V and 5 from J, leaving 8 bases between them. The length of the CDR3 is 12 residues. The CDR3 reads CASSSPGTEAFF. CDR3 coding DNA: TGTGCCAGCAGCTCCCCCGGGACTGAAGCTTTCTTT.

The V call is TRBV27, the J call TRBJ2-1; the D gene is possibly TRBD2 (5 bases). CDR1 is MNHEY, CDR2 SMNVEV, per germline (reference sequence). V was shortened by 2 bases and J by 5 bases, with 13 bases between the two germline ends. CDR3 length: 15 amino acids. Written as DNA, the CDR3 is TGTGCCAGCAGTTTACGAGGGTTTCGGAACAATGAGCAGTTCTTC. Amino acid sequence: CASSLRGFRNNEQFF.

This rearrangement joins TRBV18 to TRBJ1-5, with D maybe TRBD1 (6 bases). CDR3 size: 14 residues. The ends were cut back, 2 bases at V and 6 bases at J, with 11 bases in the middle. CDR1 KGHSH and CDR2 LQKENI come from the germline V gene. CDR3 DNA: TGTGCCAGCTCACCAAGCAGGGGAGGTCAGCCCCAGCATTTT. It codes for CASSPSRGGQPQHF. The variable domain in full, completed from reference TRBV18 and TRBJ1-5, reads NAGVMQNPRHLVRRRGQEARLRCSPMKGHSHVYWYRQLPEEGLKFMVYLQKENIIDESGMPKERFSAEFPKEGPSILRIQQVVRGDSAAYFCASSPSRGGQPQHFGDGTRLSIL.

In its sample, this clone was seen once. The chain links TRBV4-1 to TRBJ2-7; TRBD1 agrees at 12 bases. Germline V gene sequence: CDR1 MGHRA, CDR2 YSYEKL. The CDR3 contains 15 residues. Losses at the gene ends were 5 bases for V and 4 bases for J; bases not matched to a gene: 6. The CDR3: CASSKGQGAEYEQYF. Here the CDR3 DNA reads TGCGCCAGCAGCAAGGGACAGGGGGCGGAATACGAGCAGTACTTC.

The chain couples TRBV4-1 to TRBJ2-2; TRBD1 matches at 7 bases. The CDR3 spans 16 residues. Germline CDR1 MGHRA, CDR2 YSYEKL. J lost 0 bases, V lost 4 bases, and 5 bases had no gene match. DNA for the CDR3: TGCGCCAGCAGCCTACAGGGGATTCCGAACACCGGGGAGCTGTTTTTT. The encoded protein is CASSLQGIPNTGELFF.

The CDR3 nucleotides are TGTGCCAGTAGTTCCCTTGGGGAGCAGTACTTC. Translated, it gives CASSSLGEQYF. V usage is TRBV19 and J usage is TRBJ2-7; no reliable D call. This CDR3 region has 11 residues. V shed 5 bases and J shed 7 bases, with 9 bases lying between them. Germline V gene data show CDR1 as LNHDA and CDR2 as SQIVND (reference sequence).

The V call is TRBV2, the J call TRBJ1-2; 7 bases align to TRBD1. V lost 5 bases, J lost 4 bases, and 4 bases stayed unmatched. This CDR3 region has 13 residues. CDR1 and CDR2 from the germline V gene are SNHLY and FYNNEI. The CDR3 region has the DNA TGTGCCAGCAGTCAACAGGGGAGCTATGGCTACACCTTC. It yields the protein CASSQQGSYGYTF. Supplemented by reference TRBV2 and TRBJ1-2, the full variable domain reads EPEVTQTPSHQVTQMGQEVILRCVPISNHLYFYWYRQILGQKVEFLVSFYNNEISEKSEIFDDQFSVERPDGSNFTLKIRSTKLEDSAMYFCASSQQGSYGYTFGSGTRLTVV.

The V gene is TRBV14, the J gene TRBJ2-2; D gene ambiguous. The CDR3 loop spans 15 amino acids. Trimming took off 0 bases at V and 6 bases at J, with 11 bases between the two ends. Germline CDR1 reads SGHDN; CDR2 reads FVKESK. CDR3 residues: CASSQEIGLAGELFF. As DNA, the CDR3 is TGTGCCAGCAGCCAAGAGATAGGGTTAGCCGGGGAGCTGTTTTTT.

The rearrangement links TRBV4-2 to TRBJ1-2; 8 bases match TRBD1. CDR3 length: 15 amino acids. Germline assignment: CDR1 LGHNA and CDR2 YNFKEQ. Trimming cost V 1 base and J 4 bases; bases outside gene matches: 5. The CDR3 reads CASSQGPTGVYGYTF. The CDR3 region has the DNA TGTGCCAGCAGCCAAGGACCGACAGGGGTCTATGGCTACACCTTC.

The chain uses TRBV6-1 and TRBJ2-7; no clear D gene. Per the germline V gene, CDR1 is MNHNS and CDR2 is SASEGT. The CDR3 contains 11 residues. Trimming cost V 8 bases and J 4 bases, with 9 bases left between them. CDR3 amino acids: CASGIQYEQYF. Written as DNA, the CDR3 is TGTGCCAGCGGGATCCAATACGAGCAGTACTTC.

The gene calls are TRBV5-6 and TRBJ1-1; possibly TRBD1 for D (5 bases). CDR1 and CDR2 from the germline V gene are SGHDT and YYEEEE. The V and J ends lost 0 bases and 3 bases respectively, with 15 bases between them. This CDR3 has 16 amino acids. CDR3 DNA: TGTGCCAGCAGCTTGGAAGGCCAGGGTTTGGACACTGAAGCTTTCTTT. Translating gives CASSLEGQGLDTEAFF. The complete variable domain, with remaining parts taken from reference TRBV5-6 and TRBJ1-1, reads DAGVTQSPTHLIKTRGQQVTLRCSPKSGHDTVSWYQQALGQGPQFIFQYYEEEERQRGNFPDRFSGHQFPNYSSELNVNALLLGDSALYLCASSLEGQGLDTEAFFGQGTRLTVV.

The sample holds one count of this clone. The chain recombines TRBV11-2 with TRBJ2-3, with D maybe TRBD2 (5 bases). Germline CDR1 is SGHAT and CDR2 is FQNNGV. The CDR3 is 14 residues long. V was cut by 1 base and J by 0 bases, with 5 bases left in between. The DNA of the CDR3 is TGTGCCAGCAGCTTAGGCGGGAGCACAGATACGCAGTATTTT. Protein sequence: CASSLGGSTDTQYF. Full variable domain (missing parts from reference TRBV11-2 and TRBJ2-3): EAGVAQSPRYKIIEKRQSVAFWCNPISGHATLYWYQQILGQGPKLLIQFQNNGVVDDSQLPKDRFSAERLKGVDSTLKIQPAKLEDSAVYLCASSLGGSTDTQYFGPGTRLTVL.

The V call is TRBV11-3, the J call TRBJ1-1; TRBD1 aligns across 8 bases. The V and J ends lost 2 bases and 1 base, in that order; junction bases with no gene match: 3. This CDR3 spans 15 amino acids. CDR1 is SGHNT and CDR2 is YENEEA in the germline V gene. For the CDR3, the DNA is TGTGCCAGCAGCTTACAGGGGGCGCCGAACACTGAAGCTTTCTTT. Protein sequence: CASSLQGAPNTEAFF.

This clone has a single count. The chain employs TRBV4-3 and TRBJ2-1; D unresolved. Trimming left V 0 bases short and J 3 bases short, with 12 bases between. Germline-derived CDR1 and CDR2 are LGHNA and YSLEER. This CDR3 has 16 residues. CDR3 protein: CASSQDISKHYNEQFF. Here the CDR3 DNA reads TGCGCCAGCAGCCAAGACATCAGTAAACACTACAATGAGCAGTTCTTC.

The CDR3 DNA reads TGTGCCAGCAGTTTATCTCCCCTCGACACTGAAGCTTTCTTT. It specifies CASSLSPLDTEAFF. The chain is built from TRBV27 and TRBJ1-1; D unresolved. The CDR3 has 14 amino acids. Germline assignment: CDR1 MNHEY and CDR2 SMNVEV (reference sequence). Between the trimmed V and J ends, which lost 0 bases and 3 bases, there was a span of 8 bases.